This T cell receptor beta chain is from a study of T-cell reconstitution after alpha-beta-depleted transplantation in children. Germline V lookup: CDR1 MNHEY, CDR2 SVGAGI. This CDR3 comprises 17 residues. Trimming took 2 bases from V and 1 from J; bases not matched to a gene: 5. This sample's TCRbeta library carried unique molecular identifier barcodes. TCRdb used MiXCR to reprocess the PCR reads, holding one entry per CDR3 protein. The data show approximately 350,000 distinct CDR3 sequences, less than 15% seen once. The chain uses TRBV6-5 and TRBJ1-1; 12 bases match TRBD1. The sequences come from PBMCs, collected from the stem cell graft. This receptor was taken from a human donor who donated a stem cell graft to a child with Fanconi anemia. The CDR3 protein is CASSYLGTGGANTEAFF. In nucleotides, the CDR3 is TGTGCCAGCAGTTACCTGGGGACAGGGGGCGCGAACACTGAAGCTTTCTTT.